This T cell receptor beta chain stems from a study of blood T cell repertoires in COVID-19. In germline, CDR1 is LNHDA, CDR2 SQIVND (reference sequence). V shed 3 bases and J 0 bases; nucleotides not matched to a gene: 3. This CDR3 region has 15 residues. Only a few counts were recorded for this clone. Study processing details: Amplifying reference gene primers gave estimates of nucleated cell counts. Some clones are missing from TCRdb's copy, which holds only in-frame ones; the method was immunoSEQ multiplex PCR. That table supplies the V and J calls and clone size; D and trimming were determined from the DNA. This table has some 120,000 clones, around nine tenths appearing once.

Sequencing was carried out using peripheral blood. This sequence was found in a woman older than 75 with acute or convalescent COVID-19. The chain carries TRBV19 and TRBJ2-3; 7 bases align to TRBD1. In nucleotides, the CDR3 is TGTGCCAGTAGTATCGACAGGGCTAGCACAGATACGCAGTATTTT. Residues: CASSIDRASTDTQYF. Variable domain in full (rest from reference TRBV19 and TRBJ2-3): DGGITQSPKYLFRKEGQNVTLSCEQNLNHDAMYWYRQDPGQGLRLIYYSQIVNDFQKGDIAEGYSVSREKKESFPLTVTSAQKNPTAFYLCASSIDRASTDTQYFGPGTRLTVL.